A single sample gave rise to the 25 T cell receptor beta chains below, sequenced in a study of blood T cell repertoires in COVID-19. Sequencing used immunoSEQ multiplex PCR; TCRdb keeps in-frame clones, though not all of them. The table shows roughly 250,000 clones, with 85% occurring only once. Sequenced sample: peripheral blood. The receptors shown here come from a woman aged 60 to 75 with active or convalescent COVID-19.

This clone occurred once. The V gene is TRBV10-2, the J gene TRBJ2-1; perhaps TRBD1 as D (5 bases). The CDR3 loop spans 14 amino acids. Per the germline V gene, CDR1 is WSHSY and CDR2 is SAAADI. V was pared by 7 bases and J by 4 bases, with 14 bases between. The CDR3 DNA reads as TGCGCCAGCACCCTGGCAGGGTCGTACAATGAGCAGTTCTTC. Protein: CASTLAGSYNEQFF.

The chain links TRBV20-1 to TRBJ2-5; D ambiguous. Germline V gives CDR1 DFQATT, CDR2 SNEGSKA (reference sequence). V lost 6 bases and J 2 bases, leaving 7 bases between the germline ends. The CDR3 loop spans 11 amino acids. The CDR3 loop reads CSASLQETQYF. The CDR3 DNA reads TGCAGTGCGAGTCTGCAAGAGACCCAGTACTTC.

The chain uses TRBV28 and TRBJ1-5; TRBD1 matches 7 bases. Looked up from germline, CDR1 is MDHEN and CDR2 is SYDVKM. Trimming at V came to 6 bases and at J to 7 bases, leaving 9 bases not matched to a gene. The CDR3 is 14 amino acids. CDR3 coding DNA: TGTGCCAGCAGCAAACAGGGGCCGGGGCAGCCCCAGCATTTT. Encoded protein: CASSKQGPGQPQHF.

This clone showed up just a few times. The CDR3 spells CAIRWTGGLNIQYF. The CDR3 coding sequence is TGTGCCATCAGGTGGACAGGGGGATTAAACATTCAGTACTTC. The gene calls are TRBV10-3 and TRBJ2-4, with TRBD1 identical over 10 bases. The CDR3 extends over 14 amino acids. Per germline, CDR1 ENHRY and CDR2 SYGVKD. The V and J ends lost 6 bases and 6 bases, in that order; junction bases with no gene match: 5.

The chain uses TRBV19 and TRBJ1-5, with TRBD1 matching over 8 bases. From germline, CDR1 is LNHDA and CDR2 SQIVND (reference sequence). CDR3 size: 17 residues. V shed 3 bases, J shed 6 bases, and the junction held 13 bases outside the gene matches. The CDR3 region has the DNA TGTGCCAGTAGTATGGGGACAGGCTATGGAGTGGGTCAGCCCCAGCATTTT. Translating gives CASSMGTGYGVGQPQHF.

The sample holds one count of this clone. The chain recombines TRBV2 with TRBJ2-3, with 9 bases matching TRBD2. The germline CDR1 and CDR2 sequences are SNHLY and FYNNEI. This CDR3 contains 15 residues. Unmatched junction bases numbered 6, after V lost 6 bases and J lost 2 bases. The CDR3 DNA reads TGTGCCAGCAGCCAAATAGCGGGGGCCACAGATACGCAGTATTTT. Its protein is CASSQIAGATDTQYF.

The chain links TRBV24-1 to TRBJ1-5; TRBD1 aligns across 9 bases. J lost 4 bases, V lost 3 bases, and 6 bases had no gene match. CDR1 is KGHDR and CDR2 is SFDVKD in the germline V gene. The CDR3 contains 16 residues. The CDR3 loop reads CATSDSTGGRNQPQHF. CDR3 sequence (DNA): TGTGCCACCAGTGATAGCACAGGGGGCCGGAATCAGCCCCAGCATTTT.

The chain employs TRBV10-2 and TRBJ2-3; 14 bases are shared with TRBD2. The CDR3 is made up of 17 amino acids. The junction had 3 bases not matched to a gene; V was cut back by 2 bases and J by 2 bases. In germline, CDR1 is WSHSY, CDR2 SAAADI. CDR3 in amino acids: CASSEGTSGGLTDTQYF. The DNA of the CDR3 is TGCGCCAGCAGTGAGGGGACTAGCGGGGGCCTCACAGATACGCAGTATTTT.

The chain couples TRBV6-1 to TRBJ2-7; 8 bases line up with TRBD1. In germline, CDR1 is MNHNS, CDR2 SASEGT. The CDR3 has 13 residues. V trimming: 3 bases; J trimming: 7 bases; junction bases outside the gene matches: 5. The CDR3 loop reads CASSDRDRLEQYF. In nucleotides, the CDR3 is TGTGCCAGCAGTGATAGGGACAGGTTGGAGCAGTACTTC.

The chain is built from TRBV4-1 and TRBJ2-7; 12 bases align to TRBD2. The CDR3 totals 17 residues. Losses at the gene ends were 4 bases for V and 0 bases for J; bases not matched to a gene: 7. The germline CDR1 and CDR2 sequences are MGHRA and YSYEKL. CDR3 loop: CASSLGLAGGGSYEQYF. Here the CDR3 DNA reads TGCGCCAGCAGCCTAGGGCTAGCGGGAGGGGGCTCCTACGAGCAGTACTTC.

This sequence joins TRBV7-8 and TRBJ2-1; 7 bases agree with TRBD1. This CDR3 has 17 amino acids. Germline CDR1 and CDR2: SGHVS and FQNEAQ. V lost 3 bases to trimming and J lost 2 bases; unmatched junction nucleotides: 10. The CDR3 sequence is CASSFGATDRTYNEQFF. The CDR3 DNA is TGTGCCAGCAGCTTTGGTGCCACGGACAGGACCTACAATGAGCAGTTCTTC.

The gene calls are TRBV19 and TRBJ1-5; no clear D gene. Germline CDR1 reads LNHDA; CDR2 reads SQIVND (reference sequence). This CDR3 is built from 13 residues. Trimming cost V 4 bases and J 3 bases, with 7 bases left between them. The CDR3 bases are TGTGCCAGTAGTAGGGCAGACAATCAGCCCCAGCATTTT. It encodes CASSRADNQPQHF.

This chain connects TRBV9 to TRBJ2-1, with D perhaps TRBD1 (5 bases). V lost 3 bases and J lost 3, with 16 bases in between. The length of the CDR3 is 16 residues. Germline-derived CDR1 and CDR2 are SGDLS and YYNGEE. The CDR3 sequence: CASSAPARGYYNEQFF. The CDR3 DNA reads TGTGCCAGCAGCGCCCCAGCTAGGGGATACTACAATGAGCAGTTCTTC. Complete variable domain (other parts from reference TRBV9 and TRBJ2-1): DSGVTQTPKHLITATGQRVTLRCSPRSGDLSVYWYQQSLDQGLQFLIQYYNGEERAKGNILERFSAQQFPDLHSELNLSSLELGDSALYFCASSAPARGYYNEQFFGPGTRLTVL.

This clone was seen more than once but under ten times. The chain recombines TRBV4-1 with TRBJ2-2, with 10 bases matching TRBD1. Germline values: CDR1 MGHRA, CDR2 YSYEKL. CDR3 length equals 17 residues. V shed 6 bases, J shed 6 bases, and the junction held 13 bases outside the gene matches. CDR3 bases: TGCGCCAGCAGGCCGATGACGGGACAGGGGCCCGCCGGGGAGCTGTTTTTT. It yields the protein CASRPMTGQGPAGELFF.

V usage is TRBV4-2 and J usage is TRBJ1-4, with a possible D match to TRBD1 (5 bases). Deletions cut 5 bases from V and 8 bases from J, with 15 bases between. Per the germline V gene, CDR1 is LGHNA and CDR2 is YNFKEQ. The CDR3 has 14 residues. CDR3 region: CASSDNGEGEKLFF. The DNA for the CDR3 is TGTGCCAGCAGCGACAATGGGGAGGGGGAAAAACTGTTTTTT.

In its sample, this clone was seen once. CDR3 nucleotide sequence: TGTGCCAGCAGCCAAGATCCCCGCGGCACTGAAGCTTTCTTT. Protein sequence: CASSQDPRGTEAFF. The gene calls are TRBV14 and TRBJ1-1; D is uncertain. Germline V gene lookup returns CDR1 SGHDN and CDR2 FVKESK. Trimming cost V 0 bases and J 4 bases, with 9 bases left between them. The CDR3 covers 14 residues. The full variable domain, completed using reference TRBV14 and TRBJ1-1, is EAGVTQFPSHSVIEKGQTVTLRCDPISGHDNLYWYRRVMGKEIKFLLHFVKESKQDESGMPNNRFLAERTGGTYSTLKVQPAELEDSGVYFCASSQDPRGTEAFFGQGTRLTVV.

J is TRBJ2-1 and V is TRBV27, with D tentatively TRBD2 (5 bases). V lost 5 bases, J lost 0 bases, and 17 bases lay in between. The V gene's germline CDR1 is MNHEY and CDR2 SMNVEV (reference sequence). The CDR3 loop spans 17 amino acids. The CDR3: CASSPYLTGSSYNEQFF. In DNA, the CDR3 is TGTGCCAGCAGTCCATATTTAACGGGGAGCTCCTACAATGAGCAGTTCTTC.

This chain links TRBV2 with TRBJ2-2, with 7 bases aligning to TRBD2. Per germline, CDR1 SNHLY and CDR2 FYNNEI. The CDR3 sequence is 15 residues long. Trimming removed 6 bases from V and 4 bases from J; junction bases left unmatched: 8. In DNA form, the CDR3 reads TGTGCCAGCAGGGCCGGGGACTACCTCACCGGGGAGCTGTTTTTT. As protein: CASRAGDYLTGELFF.

The rearrangement uses TRBV28 and TRBJ2-2; a possible D gene is TRBD1 (5 bases). V gave up 4 bases and J gave up 0 bases, with 12 bases separating them. Germline CDR1 MDHEN, CDR2 SYDVKM. The CDR3 consists of 16 residues. For the CDR3, the DNA is TGTGCCAGCAGTTCACTTTGGGGCTCGAACACCGGGGAGCTGTTTTTT. Protein sequence: CASSSLWGSNTGELFF.

The J gene is TRBJ2-6, the V gene TRBV7-9, with 8 bases lining up with TRBD1. V lost 8 bases, J lost 4 bases, and 7 bases stayed unmatched. Germline V CDR1 and CDR2: SEHNR, FQNEAQ (reference sequence). This CDR3 spans 15 amino acids. The CDR3 is CASPSGGAGANVLTF. In DNA, the CDR3 is TGTGCCAGCCCCTCAGGGGGCGCCGGGGCCAACGTCCTGACTTTC.

The chain couples TRBV6-6 to TRBJ1-6; tentative D call: TRBD1 (5 bases). The CDR3 sequence is 14 residues long. Germline V CDR1 and CDR2: MNHNY, SVGAGI (reference sequence). Trimming took 6 bases from V and 6 from J, leaving 12 bases between them. The CDR3 loop reads CASSPAGPNSPLHF. The CDR3 region has the DNA TGTGCCAGCAGCCCCGCGGGGCCTAATTCACCCCTCCACTTT.

The chain is built from TRBV24-1 and TRBJ2-5, with 9 nucleotides matching TRBD1. Unmatched junction bases numbered 3, after V lost 9 bases and J lost 2 bases. CDR1 is KGHDR, CDR2 SFDVKD, per germline. The CDR3 spans 13 residues. For the CDR3, the DNA is TGTGCCACCGGGGACAGGGAACAAGAGACCCAGTACTTC. This translates into CATGDREQETQYF.

This clone was observed a few times. The V and J genes are TRBV13 and TRBJ2-1; D might be TRBD2 (5 bases). Germline-derived CDR1 and CDR2 are PRHDT and FYEKMQ (reference sequence). The germline V and J ends were trimmed by 2 bases and 0 bases, with 14 bases remaining between them. The length of the CDR3 is 17 residues. The CDR3 spells CASSLSASLSSYNEQFF. The CDR3 DNA sequence: TGTGCCAGCAGCTTATCTGCTAGCTTGAGCTCCTACAATGAGCAGTTCTTC. Full variable domain (outside the CDR3, taken from reference TRBV13 and TRBJ2-1): AAGVIQSPRHLIKEKRETATLKCYPIPRHDTVYWYQQGPGQDPQFLISFYEKMQSDKGSIPDRFSAQQFSDYHSELNMSSLELGDSALYFCASSLSASLSSYNEQFFGPGTRLTVL.

The rearrangement joins TRBV19 to TRBJ1-6, with D perhaps TRBD1 (5 bases). The V gene lost 5 bases and the J gene lost 7 bases, with 15 bases spanning the gap. Looked up from germline, CDR1 is LNHDA and CDR2 is SQIVND (reference sequence). The CDR3 runs to 15 residues. The CDR3 DNA reads TGTGCCAGTAGTCCCTCAGGGTTTTGGAATTCACCCCTCCACTTT. Encoded protein: CASSPSGFWNSPLHF.

The V and J genes are TRBV7-3 and TRBJ2-1; TRBD2 matches at 7 bases. The CDR3 spans 15 residues. Germline loops: CDR1 SGHTA, CDR2 FQGTGA. The V and J ends lost 5 bases and 8 bases, in that order; junction bases with no gene match: 12. This CDR3 reads CASSPATGTNDEQFF. As DNA, the CDR3 is TGTGCCAGCAGCCCGGCCACCGGGACTAACGATGAGCAGTTCTTC.